A single sample is the source of the 8 T cell receptor beta chains below, sequenced in a study of control samples from healthy donors and cancer patients. Assay: immunoSEQ multiplex PCR; the TCRdb copy retains only in-frame clones and omits some. The sample lists 150,000 to 200,000 clones, 90% occurring once. Sequencing input: blood. The receptors were gathered from a woman aged 50 to 60 in good health.

This chain uses TRBV24-1 with TRBJ1-1, with 11 nucleotides matching TRBD1. Germline V lookup: CDR1 KGHDR, CDR2 SFDVKD. Unmatched junction bases numbered 1, after V lost 7 bases and J lost 1 base. The CDR3 contains 14 residues. The CDR3 sequence is CATRGTGGNTEAFF. As DNA, the CDR3 is TGTGCCACCAGGGGGACAGGGGGGAACACTGAAGCTTTCTTT.

The chain carries TRBV28 and TRBJ2-1; TRBD1 or TRBD2 may be the D gene (5 bases each). The CDR3 has 14 residues. The V and J ends lost 7 bases and 10 bases respectively, with 20 bases between them. Germline V lookup: CDR1 MDHEN, CDR2 SYDVKM. Here the CDR3 DNA reads TGTGCCAGCACCACCCGTGGGGGATCGGGAGAGCAGTTCTTC. Its translation is CASTTRGGSGEQFF.

This sequence joins TRBV7-9 and TRBJ1-5, with D perhaps TRBD1 (5 bases). CDR1 is SEHNR and CDR2 is FQNEAQ in the germline V gene (reference sequence). Trimming removed 1 base at V and 4 bases at J, with 14 bases between. This CDR3 comprises 16 residues. CDR3 nucleotides: TGTGCCAGCAGCTTAGGAACGGTAAGGGGTAATCAGCCCCAGCATTTT. Encoded protein: CASSLGTVRGNQPQHF.

This chain links TRBV30 with TRBJ1-2; D is undetermined. Trimming cost V 4 bases and J 4 bases, with 4 bases left between them. The CDR3 totals 10 residues. The germline gives CDR1 GTSNPN, CDR2 SVGIG (reference sequence). This CDR3 reads CAWKGYGYTF. The CDR3 bases are TGTGCCTGGAAGGGCTATGGCTACACCTTC.

The V call is TRBV9, the J call TRBJ2-3, with 8 bases that match TRBD2. This CDR3 is built from 17 residues. V was clipped by 0 bases and J by 6 bases; unmatched bases: 12. In germline, CDR1 is SGDLS, CDR2 YYNGEE. The CDR3 nucleotides read TGTGCCAGCAGCGTAGGAATGACAGCGGGGGAGGGGGATACGCAGTATTTT. This sequence encodes CASSVGMTAGEGDTQYF.

This chain links TRBV4-1 with TRBJ1-2; 10 bases are shared with TRBD1. This CDR3 has 18 residues. With V trimmed by 0 bases and J by 4 bases, 11 bases remained unmatched. CDR1 and CDR2 (germline): MGHRA, YSYEKL. The CDR3 sequence is CASSQEITGTGDSYGYTF. For the CDR3, the DNA is TGCGCCAGCAGCCAAGAGATCACCGGGACAGGGGACAGCTATGGCTACACCTTC.

The chain recombines TRBV28 with TRBJ1-5, with TRBD1 as a possible D gene (5 bases). This CDR3 region has 18 residues. V lost 1 base to trimming and J lost 6 bases, with 22 bases between them. Germline-derived CDR1 and CDR2 are MDHEN and SYDVKM. CDR3 in DNA: TGTGCCAGCAGTTTATATTTCATGGGGACCTCATCGGGTCAGCCCCAGCATTTT. Residues: CASSLYFMGTSSGQPQHF.

This clone has a handful of counts. At one end the junction does not follow the germline gene, possibly because of a read error. The rearrangement links TRBV7-9 to TRBJ2-7; 10 bases are a match to TRBD1. CDR1 and CDR2 (germline): SEHNR, FQNEAQ (reference sequence). This CDR3 has 12 amino acids. The CDR3 nucleotides read TGTGCCAGCAGCGTCGGAGAGGGACAGGGGCACTTC. Protein product: CASSVGEGQGHF. Drawing the rest from reference TRBV7-9 and TRBJ2-7, the complete variable domain is DTGVSQNPRHKITKRGQNVTFRCDPISEHNRLYWYRQTLGQGPEFLTYFQNEAQLEKSRLLSDRFSAERPKGSFSTLEIQRTEQGDSAMYLCASSVGEGQGHFGPGTRLTVT.